This TCR beta chain was captured by sequencing in a study of beta chain features in type 1 diabetes. Study overall: Across every sample, about 110 million sorted cells were examined in total.

The isolated RNA, all of it, was reverse transcribed, so expressed TCRB transcripts were what got sequenced. Measured with immunoSEQ multiplex PCR; TCRdb has only the in-frame clones, and not every one. The table has approximately 120,000 clones, roughly 17% seen once. The CDR3 consists of 17 residues. The germline gives CDR1 MGHRA, CDR2 YSYEKL. A single heparinised blood sample, averaging approximately 0.12 L, was obtained per donor. A few counts support this clone. Antigen specificity is unknown. A far larger clone is off by one base, so a read error is likely. Findings and limits, study-wide: Researchers could not determine here whether HLA type influences TCRB rearrangement. Patients with Type 1 diabetes showed moderately but significantly shorter TCRB CDR3s in all four CD4+ subsets.

The clonotype originates from a man younger than 35 with type 1 diabetes. Sequenced sample: central memory CD4+ T cells from blood. The rearrangement joins TRBV4-1 to TRBJ2-5; 8 nucleotides match TRBD2. Here the CDR3 reads CSSSQGPSGRGRETQYF. The CDR3 bases are TGCTCCAGCAGCCAGGGGCCCAGCGGGAGAGGGCGAGAGACCCAGTACTTC.